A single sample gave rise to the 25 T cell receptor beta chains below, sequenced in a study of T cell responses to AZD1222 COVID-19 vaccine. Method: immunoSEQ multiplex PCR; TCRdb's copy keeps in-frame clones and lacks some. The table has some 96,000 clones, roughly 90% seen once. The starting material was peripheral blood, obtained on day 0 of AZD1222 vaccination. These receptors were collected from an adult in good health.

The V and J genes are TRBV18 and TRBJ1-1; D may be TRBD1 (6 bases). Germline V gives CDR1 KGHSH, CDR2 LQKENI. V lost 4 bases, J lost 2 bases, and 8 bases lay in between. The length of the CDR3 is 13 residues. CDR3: CASSLQGNTEAFF. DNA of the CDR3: TGTGCCAGCTCACTACAGGGAAACACTGAAGCTTTCTTT.

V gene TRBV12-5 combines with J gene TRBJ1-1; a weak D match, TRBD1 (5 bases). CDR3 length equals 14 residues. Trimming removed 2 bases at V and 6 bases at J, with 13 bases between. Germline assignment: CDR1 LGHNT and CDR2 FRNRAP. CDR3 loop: CASGLSGGGAEAFF. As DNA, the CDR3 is TGTGCTAGTGGTTTGAGCGGGGGAGGCGCTGAAGCTTTCTTT.

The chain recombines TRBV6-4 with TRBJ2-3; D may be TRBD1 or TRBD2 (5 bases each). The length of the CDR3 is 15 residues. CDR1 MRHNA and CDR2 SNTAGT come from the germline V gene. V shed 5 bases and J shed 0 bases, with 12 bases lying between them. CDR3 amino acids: CASSLQGASTDTQYF. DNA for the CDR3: TGTGCCAGCAGTCTTCAGGGAGCTAGCACAGATACGCAGTATTTT.

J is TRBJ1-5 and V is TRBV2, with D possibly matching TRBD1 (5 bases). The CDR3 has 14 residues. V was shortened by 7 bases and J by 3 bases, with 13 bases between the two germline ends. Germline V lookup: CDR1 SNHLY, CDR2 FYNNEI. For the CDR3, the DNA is TGTGCCAGCACGGAGACAGAATACAATCAGCCCCAGCATTTT. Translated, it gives CASTETEYNQPQHF.

The CDR3 sequence: CASSYGPTVNQPQHF. The CDR3 coding sequence is TGTGCCAGCAGCTACGGCCCAACTGTCAATCAGCCCCAGCATTTT. The rearrangement links TRBV5-4 to TRBJ1-5; D unclear. The CDR3 covers 15 residues. In germline, CDR1 is SGHNT, CDR2 YYREEE (reference sequence). The V end lost 3 bases, the J end lost 3 bases, and 13 bases lay between the germline ends.

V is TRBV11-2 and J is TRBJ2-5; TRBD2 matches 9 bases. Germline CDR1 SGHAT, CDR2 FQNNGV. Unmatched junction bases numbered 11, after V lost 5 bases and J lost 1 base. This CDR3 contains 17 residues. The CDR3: CASSGGTSLGLQETQYF. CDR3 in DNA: TGTGCCAGCAGCGGGGGGACTAGCCTAGGCCTCCAAGAGACCCAGTACTTC.

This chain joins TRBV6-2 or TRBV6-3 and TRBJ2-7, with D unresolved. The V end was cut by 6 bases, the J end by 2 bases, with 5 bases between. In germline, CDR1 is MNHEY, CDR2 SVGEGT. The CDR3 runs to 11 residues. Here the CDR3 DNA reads TGTGCCAGCAGCCTAACCTACGAGCAGTACTTC. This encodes CASSLTYEQYF.

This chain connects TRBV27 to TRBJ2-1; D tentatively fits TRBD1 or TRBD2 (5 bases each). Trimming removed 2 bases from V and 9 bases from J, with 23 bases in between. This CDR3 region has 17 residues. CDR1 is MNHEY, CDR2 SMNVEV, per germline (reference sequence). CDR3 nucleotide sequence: TGTGCCAGCAGTTTAGAAGTAAGCTCCGGGACCTCCCCTGAGCAGTTCTTC. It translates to CASSLEVSSGTSPEQFF.

Written as DNA, the CDR3 is TGCGCCAGCAGTCGGGGGACGAATTCCCTCGAGCAGTACTTC. It codes for CASSRGTNSLEQYF. V usage is TRBV5-1 and J usage is TRBJ2-7, with D possibly TRBD2 on 6 matching bases. This CDR3 has 14 amino acids. Germline CDR1 SGHRS, CDR2 YFSETQ. The V and J ends lost 5 bases and 6 bases respectively, with 18 bases between them.

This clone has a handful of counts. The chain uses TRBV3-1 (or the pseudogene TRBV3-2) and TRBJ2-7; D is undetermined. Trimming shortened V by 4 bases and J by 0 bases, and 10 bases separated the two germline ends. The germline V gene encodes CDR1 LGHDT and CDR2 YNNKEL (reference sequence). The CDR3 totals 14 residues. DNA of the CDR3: TGTGCCAGCAGCCCCACGACTGGCTCCTACGAGCAGTACTTC. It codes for CASSPTTGSYEQYF.

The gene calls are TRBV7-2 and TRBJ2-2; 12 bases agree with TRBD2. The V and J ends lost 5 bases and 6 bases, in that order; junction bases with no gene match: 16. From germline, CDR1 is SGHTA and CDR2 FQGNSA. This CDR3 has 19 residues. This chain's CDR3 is CASSPRGASGRAGAGELFF. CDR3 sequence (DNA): TGTGCCAGCAGCCCGCGAGGGGCTAGCGGGAGGGCCGGAGCCGGGGAGCTGTTTTTT.

Here the CDR3 DNA reads TGTGCCAGCAGTCCGACAGGGTTTCAGCCCCAGCATTTT. Amino acids: CASSPTGFQPQHF. The chain couples TRBV6-2 or TRBV6-3 to TRBJ1-5, with 7 bases identical to TRBD1. The CDR3 runs 13 residues. The V gene end was trimmed by 5 bases and the J gene end by 6 bases; junction bases not matched to a gene: 4. CDR1 is MNHEY, CDR2 SVGEGT, per germline.

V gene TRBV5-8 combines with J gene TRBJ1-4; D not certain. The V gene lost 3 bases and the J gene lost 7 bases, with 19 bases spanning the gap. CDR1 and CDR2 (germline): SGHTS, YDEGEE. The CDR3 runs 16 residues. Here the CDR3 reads CASSSGLPWAAEKLFF. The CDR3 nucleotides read TGTGCCAGCAGCTCGGGCCTACCCTGGGCGGCTGAAAAACTGTTTTTT.

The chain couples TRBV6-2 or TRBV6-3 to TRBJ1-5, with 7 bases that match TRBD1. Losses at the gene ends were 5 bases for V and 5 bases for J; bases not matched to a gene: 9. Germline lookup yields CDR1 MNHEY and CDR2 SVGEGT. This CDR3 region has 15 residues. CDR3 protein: CASSTPGTAYQPQHF. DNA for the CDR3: TGTGCCAGCAGTACTCCCGGGACAGCCTATCAGCCCCAGCATTTT.

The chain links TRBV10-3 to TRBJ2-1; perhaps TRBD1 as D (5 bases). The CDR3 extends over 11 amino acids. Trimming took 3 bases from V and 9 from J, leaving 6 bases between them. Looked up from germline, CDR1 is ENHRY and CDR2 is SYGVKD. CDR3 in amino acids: CAISERGEQFF. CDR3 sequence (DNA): TGTGCCATCAGTGAAAGGGGTGAGCAGTTCTTC.

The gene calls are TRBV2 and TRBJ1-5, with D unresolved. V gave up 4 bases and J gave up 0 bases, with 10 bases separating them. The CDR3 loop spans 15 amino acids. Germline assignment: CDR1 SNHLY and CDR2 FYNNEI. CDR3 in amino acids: CASSGSGYSNQPQHF. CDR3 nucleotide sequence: TGTGCCAGCAGTGGAAGCGGATATAGCAATCAGCCCCAGCATTTT.

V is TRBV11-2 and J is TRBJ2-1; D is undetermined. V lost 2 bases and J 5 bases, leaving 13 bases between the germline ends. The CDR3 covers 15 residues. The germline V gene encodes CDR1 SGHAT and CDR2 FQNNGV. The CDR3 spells CASSLWEAPNNEQFF. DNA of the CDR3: TGTGCCAGCAGCTTATGGGAAGCACCAAACAATGAGCAGTTCTTC.

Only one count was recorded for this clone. The CDR3 reads CASSPDSNQPQHF. The CDR3 nucleotides read TGTGCCAGCAGCCCTGATAGCAATCAGCCCCAGCATTTT. The chain is built from TRBV12-3 or TRBV12-4 and TRBJ1-5; no clear D gene. This CDR3 has 13 amino acids. V lost 6 bases, J lost 0 bases, and 6 bases lay in between.

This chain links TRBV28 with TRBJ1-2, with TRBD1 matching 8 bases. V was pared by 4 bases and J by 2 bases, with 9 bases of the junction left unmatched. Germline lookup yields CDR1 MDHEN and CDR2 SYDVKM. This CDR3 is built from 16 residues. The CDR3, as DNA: TGTGCCAGCAGTTCGAGCAGGGGGCTTGGGAACTATGGCTACACCTTC. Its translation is CASSSSRGLGNYGYTF.

CDR3 coding DNA: TGTGCCAGCAGTCCAGCGGGATCTCTCTACAATGAGCAGTTCTTC. Translated: CASSPAGSLYNEQFF. This chain joins TRBV6-5 and TRBJ2-1; 7 nucleotides match TRBD2. Per germline, CDR1 MNHEY and CDR2 SVGAGI. CDR3 length equals 15 residues. The ends lost 5 bases at V and 3 bases at J; junction bases unmatched: 7.

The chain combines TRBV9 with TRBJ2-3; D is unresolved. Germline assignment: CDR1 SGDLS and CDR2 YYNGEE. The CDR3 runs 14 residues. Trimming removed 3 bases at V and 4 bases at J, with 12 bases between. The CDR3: CASSAASGPDTQYF. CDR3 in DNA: TGTGCCAGCAGCGCCGCCTCAGGACCAGATACGCAGTATTTT.

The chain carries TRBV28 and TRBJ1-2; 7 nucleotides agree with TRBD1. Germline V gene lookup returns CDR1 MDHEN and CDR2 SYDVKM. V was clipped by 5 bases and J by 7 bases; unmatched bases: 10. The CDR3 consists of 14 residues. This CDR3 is CASSRQGSYGGYTF. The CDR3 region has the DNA TGTGCCAGCAGTAGACAGGGATCGTATGGTGGCTACACCTTC.

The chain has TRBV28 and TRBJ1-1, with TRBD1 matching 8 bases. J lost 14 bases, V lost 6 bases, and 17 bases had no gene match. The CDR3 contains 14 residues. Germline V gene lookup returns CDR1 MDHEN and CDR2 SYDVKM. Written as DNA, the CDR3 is TGTGCCAGCAGAGCGGGACAGGCCCTGAGGTGGCTATTCTTT. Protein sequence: CASRAGQALRWLFF.

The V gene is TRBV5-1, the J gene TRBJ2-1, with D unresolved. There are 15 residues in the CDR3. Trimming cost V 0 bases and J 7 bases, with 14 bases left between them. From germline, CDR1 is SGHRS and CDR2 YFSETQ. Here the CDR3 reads CASSLVPDGWNEQFF. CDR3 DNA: TGCGCCAGCAGCTTGGTGCCTGATGGCTGGAATGAGCAGTTCTTC. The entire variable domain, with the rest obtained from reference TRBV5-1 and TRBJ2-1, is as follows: KAGVTQTPRYLIKTRGQQVTLSCSPISGHRSVSWYQQTPGQGLQFLFEYFSETQRNKGNFPGRFSGRQFSNSRSEMNVSTLELGDSALYLCASSLVPDGWNEQFFGPGTRLTVL.

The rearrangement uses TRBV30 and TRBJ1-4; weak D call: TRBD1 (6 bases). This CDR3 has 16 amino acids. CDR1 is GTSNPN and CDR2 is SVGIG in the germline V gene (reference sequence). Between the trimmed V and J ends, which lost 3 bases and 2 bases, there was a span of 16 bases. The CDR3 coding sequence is TGTGCCTGGAGCCCAACAGGGAGGATCACTAATGAAAAACTGTTTTTT. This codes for CAWSPTGRITNEKLFF.